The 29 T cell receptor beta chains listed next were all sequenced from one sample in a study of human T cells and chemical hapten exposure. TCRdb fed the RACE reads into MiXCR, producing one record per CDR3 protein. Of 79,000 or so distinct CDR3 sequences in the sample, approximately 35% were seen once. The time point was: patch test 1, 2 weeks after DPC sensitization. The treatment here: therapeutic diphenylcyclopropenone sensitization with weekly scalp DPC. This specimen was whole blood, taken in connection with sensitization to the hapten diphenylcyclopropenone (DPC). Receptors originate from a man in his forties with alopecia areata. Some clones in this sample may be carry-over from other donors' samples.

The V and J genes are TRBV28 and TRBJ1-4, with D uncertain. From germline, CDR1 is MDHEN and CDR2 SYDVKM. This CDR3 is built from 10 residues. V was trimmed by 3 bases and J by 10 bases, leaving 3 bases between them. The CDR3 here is CASSFGKLFF. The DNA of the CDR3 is TGTGCCAGCAGTTTCGGAAAACTGTTTTTT.

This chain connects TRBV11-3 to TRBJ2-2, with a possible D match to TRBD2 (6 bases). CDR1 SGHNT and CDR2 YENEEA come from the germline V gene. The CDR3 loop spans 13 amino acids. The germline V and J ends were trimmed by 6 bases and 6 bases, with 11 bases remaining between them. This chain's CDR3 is CASSPTRAGELFF. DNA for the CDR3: TGTGCCAGCAGTCCGACTAGAGCCGGGGAGCTGTTTTTT.

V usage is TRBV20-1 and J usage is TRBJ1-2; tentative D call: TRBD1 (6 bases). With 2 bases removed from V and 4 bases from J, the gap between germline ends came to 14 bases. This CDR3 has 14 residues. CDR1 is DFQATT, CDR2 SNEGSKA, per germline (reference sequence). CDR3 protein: CSARPPGGGYGYTF. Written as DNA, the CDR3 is TGCAGTGCTAGACCCCCGGGGGGCGGCTATGGCTACACCTTC.

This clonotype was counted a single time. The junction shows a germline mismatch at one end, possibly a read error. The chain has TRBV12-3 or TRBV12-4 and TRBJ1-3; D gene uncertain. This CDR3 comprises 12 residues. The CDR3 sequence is CASRPGGNTVYF. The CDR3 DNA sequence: TGTGCCAGCAGACCCGGAGGAAACACCGTATATTTT.

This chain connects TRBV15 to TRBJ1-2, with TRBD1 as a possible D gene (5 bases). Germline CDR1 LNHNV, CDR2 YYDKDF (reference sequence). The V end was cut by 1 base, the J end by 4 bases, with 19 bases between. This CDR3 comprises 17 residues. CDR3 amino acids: CATSRGVRGLGGYGYTF. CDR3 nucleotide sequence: TGTGCCACCAGCAGAGGTGTAAGGGGCCTGGGAGGCTATGGCTACACCTTC.

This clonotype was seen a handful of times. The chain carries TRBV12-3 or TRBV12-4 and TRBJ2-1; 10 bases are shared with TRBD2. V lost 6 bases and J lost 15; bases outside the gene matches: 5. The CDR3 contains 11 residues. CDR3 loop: CASRGAGGRFF. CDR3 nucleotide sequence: TGTGCCAGCAGGGGAGCGGGAGGGCGGTTCTTC.

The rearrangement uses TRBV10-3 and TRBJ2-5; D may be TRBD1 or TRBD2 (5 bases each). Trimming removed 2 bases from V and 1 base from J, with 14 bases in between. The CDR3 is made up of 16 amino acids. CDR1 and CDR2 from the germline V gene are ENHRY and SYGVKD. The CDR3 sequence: CAISEPVWGSQETQYF. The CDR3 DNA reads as TGTGCCATCAGTGAGCCTGTGTGGGGGAGCCAAGAGACCCAGTACTTC.

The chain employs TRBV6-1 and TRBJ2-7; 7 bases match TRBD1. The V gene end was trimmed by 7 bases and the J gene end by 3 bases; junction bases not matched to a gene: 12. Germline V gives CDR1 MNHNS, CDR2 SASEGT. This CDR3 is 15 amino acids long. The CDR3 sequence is CASTLHQTGYYEQYF. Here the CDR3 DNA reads TGTGCCAGCACGCTTCACCAGACAGGGTACTACGAGCAGTACTTC.

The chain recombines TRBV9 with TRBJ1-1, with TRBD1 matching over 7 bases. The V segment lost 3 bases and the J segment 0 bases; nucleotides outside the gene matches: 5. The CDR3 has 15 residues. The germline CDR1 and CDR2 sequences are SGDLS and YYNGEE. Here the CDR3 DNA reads TGTGCCAGCAGCGCTAACAGGGGCCTGAACACTGAAGCTTTCTTT. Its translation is CASSANRGLNTEAFF. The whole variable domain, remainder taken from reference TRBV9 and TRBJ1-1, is DSGVTQTPKHLITATGQRVTLRCSPRSGDLSVYWYQQSLDQGLQFLIQYYNGEERAKGNILERFSAQQFPDLHSELNLSSLELGDSALYFCASSANRGLNTEAFFGQGTRLTVV.

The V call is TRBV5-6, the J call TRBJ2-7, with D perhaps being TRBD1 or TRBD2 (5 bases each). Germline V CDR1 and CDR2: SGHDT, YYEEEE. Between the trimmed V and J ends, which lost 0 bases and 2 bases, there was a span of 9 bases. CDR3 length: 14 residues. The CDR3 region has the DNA TGTGCCAGCAGCTTGGTTCGGGGCACCTACGAGCAGTACTTC. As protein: CASSLVRGTYEQYF.

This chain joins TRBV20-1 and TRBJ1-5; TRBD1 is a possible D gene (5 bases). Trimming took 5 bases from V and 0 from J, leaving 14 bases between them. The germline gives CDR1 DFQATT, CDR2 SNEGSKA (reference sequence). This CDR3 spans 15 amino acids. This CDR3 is CSAAGGVGSNQPQHF. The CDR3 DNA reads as TGCAGTGCTGCAGGAGGGGTAGGTAGCAATCAGCCCCAGCATTTT.

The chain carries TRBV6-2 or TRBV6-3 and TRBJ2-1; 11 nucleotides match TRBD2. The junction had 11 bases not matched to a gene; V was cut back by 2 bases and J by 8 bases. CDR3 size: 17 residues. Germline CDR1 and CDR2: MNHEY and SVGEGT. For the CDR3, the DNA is TGTGCCAGCAGTTACGTAATTCTAGCGGGAGGCCTTCATGAGCAGTTCTTC. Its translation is CASSYVILAGGLHEQFF.

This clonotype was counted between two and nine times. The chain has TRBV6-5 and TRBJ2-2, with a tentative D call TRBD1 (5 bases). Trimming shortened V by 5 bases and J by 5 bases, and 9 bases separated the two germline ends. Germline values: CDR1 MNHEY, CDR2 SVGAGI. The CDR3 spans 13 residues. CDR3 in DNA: TGTGCCAGCAGTCGACAGACAACCGGGGAGCTGTTTTTT. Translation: CASSRQTTGELFF.

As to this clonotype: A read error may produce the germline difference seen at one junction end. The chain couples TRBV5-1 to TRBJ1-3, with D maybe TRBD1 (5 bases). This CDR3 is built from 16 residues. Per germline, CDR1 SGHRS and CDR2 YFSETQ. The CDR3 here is CASSLAGRNSGNTVYF. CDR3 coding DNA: TGCGCCAGCAGCTTGGCGGGACGGAACTCTGGAAACACCGTATATTTT.

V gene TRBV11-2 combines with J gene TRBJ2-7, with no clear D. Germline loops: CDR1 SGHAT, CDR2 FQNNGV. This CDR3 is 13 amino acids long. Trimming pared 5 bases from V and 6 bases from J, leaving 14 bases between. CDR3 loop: CASSPDTTGEQYF. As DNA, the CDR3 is TGTGCCAGCAGCCCAGACACTACGGGCGAGCAGTACTTC.

In DNA form, the CDR3 reads TGTGCCAGCAGCTTTTCAACTAGCGGGAGGGCCGATGCAGATACGCAGTATTTT. Its translation: CASSFSTSGRADADTQYF. This sequence joins TRBV13 and TRBJ2-3; 13 nucleotides align to TRBD2. Germline values: CDR1 PRHDT, CDR2 FYEKMQ (reference sequence). The V and J ends lost 3 bases and 4 bases, in that order; junction bases with no gene match: 10. The CDR3 loop spans 18 amino acids.

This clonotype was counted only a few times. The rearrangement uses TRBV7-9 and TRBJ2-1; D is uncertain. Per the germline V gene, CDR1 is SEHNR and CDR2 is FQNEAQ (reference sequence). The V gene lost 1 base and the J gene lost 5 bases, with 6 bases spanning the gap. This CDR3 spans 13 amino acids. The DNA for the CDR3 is TGTGCCAGCAGCTTAGTAGACCACAATGAGCAGTTCTTC. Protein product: CASSLVDHNEQFF.

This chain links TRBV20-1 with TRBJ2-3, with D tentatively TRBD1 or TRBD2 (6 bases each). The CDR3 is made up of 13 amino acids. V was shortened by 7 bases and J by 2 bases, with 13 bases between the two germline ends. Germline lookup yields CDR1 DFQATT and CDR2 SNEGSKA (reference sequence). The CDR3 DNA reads TGCAGTGTGGGGGGCGCATACACAGATACGCAGTATTTT. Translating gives CSVGGAYTDTQYF.

The CDR3 DNA sequence: TGTGCCAGTACCTTACTAGCGGGAAGGACAGATACGCAGTATTTT. Protein product: CASTLLAGRTDTQYF. V gene TRBV19 combines with J gene TRBJ2-3; 10 nucleotides line up with TRBD2. This CDR3 is 15 amino acids long. Per the germline V gene, CDR1 is LNHDA and CDR2 is SQIVND (reference sequence). With 7 bases clipped from V and 3 bases from J, the junction kept 7 bases outside the gene matches.

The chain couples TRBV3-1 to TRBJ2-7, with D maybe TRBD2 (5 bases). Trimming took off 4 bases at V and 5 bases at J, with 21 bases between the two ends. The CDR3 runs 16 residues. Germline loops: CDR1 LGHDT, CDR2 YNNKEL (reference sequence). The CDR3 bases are TGTGCCAGCAGCCCACTTGCACTTGCTGGAGCGGACGAGCAGTACTTC. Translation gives CASSPLALAGADEQYF.

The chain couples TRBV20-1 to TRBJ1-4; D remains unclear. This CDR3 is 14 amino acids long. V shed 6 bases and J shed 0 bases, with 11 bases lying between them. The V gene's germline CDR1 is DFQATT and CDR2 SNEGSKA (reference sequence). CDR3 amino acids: CSALTRATNEKLFF. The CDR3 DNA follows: TGCAGTGCGCTCACCCGAGCAACTAATGAAAAACTGTTTTTT.

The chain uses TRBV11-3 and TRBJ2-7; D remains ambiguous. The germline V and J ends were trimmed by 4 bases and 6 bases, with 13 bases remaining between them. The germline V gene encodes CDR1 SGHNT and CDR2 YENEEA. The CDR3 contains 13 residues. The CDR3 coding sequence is TGTGCCAGCAGCTCTTCTCTGGGCGGCGAGCAGTACTTC. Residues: CASSSSLGGEQYF.

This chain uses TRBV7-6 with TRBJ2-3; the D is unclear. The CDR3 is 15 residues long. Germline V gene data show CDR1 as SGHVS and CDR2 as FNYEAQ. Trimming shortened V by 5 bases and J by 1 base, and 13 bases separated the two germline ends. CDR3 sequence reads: CASSPEFVGTDTQYF. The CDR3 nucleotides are TGTGCCAGCAGCCCCGAGTTCGTTGGCACAGATACGCAGTATTTT.

CDR3 nucleotides: TGTGCCAGCAGTGATCCCCCGAGCGATGAGCAGTTCTTC. Protein: CASSDPPSDEQFF. The chain is built from TRBV25-1 and TRBJ2-1; D is unresolved. The germline gives CDR1 MGHDK, CDR2 SYGVNS. The CDR3 sequence is 13 residues long. V was clipped by 3 bases and J by 8 bases, with 11 bases between them.

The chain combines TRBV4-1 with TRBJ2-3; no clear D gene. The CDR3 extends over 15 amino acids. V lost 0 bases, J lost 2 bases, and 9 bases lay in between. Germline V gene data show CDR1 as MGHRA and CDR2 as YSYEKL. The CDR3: CASSQDSAYTDTQYF. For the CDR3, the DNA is TGCGCCAGCAGCCAAGACAGCGCCTACACAGATACGCAGTATTTT.

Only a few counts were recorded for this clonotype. This CDR3 is CASSGTSGSHNEQFF. In DNA, the CDR3 is TGCGCCAGCAGCGGTACTAGCGGGAGCCACAATGAGCAGTTCTTC. The rearrangement joins TRBV5-1 to TRBJ2-1, with 11 nucleotides matching TRBD2. The junction had 5 bases not matched to a gene; V was cut back by 4 bases and J by 5 bases. The length of the CDR3 is 15 residues. Germline V gives CDR1 SGHRS, CDR2 YFSETQ.

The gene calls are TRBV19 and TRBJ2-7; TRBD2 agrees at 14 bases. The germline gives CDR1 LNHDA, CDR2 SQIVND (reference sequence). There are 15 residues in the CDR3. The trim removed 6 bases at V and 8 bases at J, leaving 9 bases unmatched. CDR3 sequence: CASRMVGTSGRKQYF. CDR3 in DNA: TGTGCCAGTAGAATGGTCGGGACTAGCGGGAGAAAGCAGTACTTC. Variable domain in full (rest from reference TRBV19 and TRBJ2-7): DGGITQSPKYLFRKEGQNVTLSCEQNLNHDAMYWYRQDPGQGLRLIYYSQIVNDFQKGDIAEGYSVSREKKESFPLTVTSAQKNPTAFYLCASRMVGTSGRKQYFGPGTRLTVT.

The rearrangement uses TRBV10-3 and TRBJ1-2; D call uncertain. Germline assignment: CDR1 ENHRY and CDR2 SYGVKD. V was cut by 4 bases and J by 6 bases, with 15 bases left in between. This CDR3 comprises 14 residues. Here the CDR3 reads CAISAPETANGYTF. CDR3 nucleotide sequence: TGTGCCATCAGTGCCCCTGAAACGGCTAATGGCTACACCTTC.

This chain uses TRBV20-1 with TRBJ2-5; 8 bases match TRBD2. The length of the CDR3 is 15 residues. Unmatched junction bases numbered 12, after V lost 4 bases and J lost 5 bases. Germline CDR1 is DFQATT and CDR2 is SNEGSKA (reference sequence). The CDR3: CSATELAADWETQYF. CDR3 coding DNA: TGCAGTGCTACGGAACTAGCGGCTGATTGGGAGACCCAGTACTTC.